This T cell receptor (beta chain) appears in the sequencing data of a study of blood T cell repertoires in COVID-19. Turning to the study itself: Donors in the United States, Italy and Spain gave samples during acute or convalescent COVID-19.

This clone was seen only once. Sequenced by immunoSEQ multiplex PCR; TCRdb stores in-frame clones only, minus some. The table has about 130,000 clones, 90% seen once; the top ten hold about 4.6%. The junction had 1 base not matched to a gene; V was cut back by 0 bases and J by 4 bases. Germline CDR1 is GTSNPN and CDR2 is SVGIG (reference sequence). This CDR3 has 13 amino acids. Patients from Seattle were sampled longitudinally, starting during active infection. The chain joins TRBV30 to TRBJ2-5, with 8 bases identical to TRBD2. The TCR was taken from a man aged 55 to 69 with COVID-19, enrolled during active disease. Sequencing was carried out using peripheral blood. CDR3 sequence reads: CAWSVAGGETQYF. The DNA of the CDR3 is TGTGCCTGGAGTGTTGCGGGAGGAGAGACCCAGTACTTC.